A selection of T cell receptor beta chains follows, all from one sample in a study of cytomegalovirus exposure and HLA in healthy donors. The protocol was immunoSEQ multiplex PCR, while the TCRdb copy is restricted to in-frame clones and leaves out a portion. In the table there are approximately 120,000 clones, around three quarters of which are singletons. Sequenced sample: PBMCs. The receptor source for this set is a woman between 35 and 50 years old in good health and CMV-seropositive. The CDR3 runs from the conserved cysteine through the conserved F or W. The D gene is left open where the match is weak. Clone size, where shown, is once, few, many, or a class for clones that have expanded.

CDR3	DNA	V	J	size	D
CASSQGPGIMNTGELFF	TGCGCCAGCAGCCAAGGACCCGGGATCATGAACACCGGGGAGCTGTTTTTT	TRBV4-1	TRBJ2-2	.	.
CASSDASGQETQYF	TGTGCCAGCAGCGACGCTAGCGGTCAAGAGACCCAGTACTTC	TRBV27	TRBJ2-5	few	TRBD2
CASSDQGANQPQHF	TGTGCCAGCAGTGATCAGGGGGCCAATCAGCCCCAGCATTTT	TRBV2	TRBJ1-5	.	TRBD1
CASTSRGSGEKLFF	TGTGCCAGCACATCTCGAGGGAGCGGGGAAAAACTGTTTTTT	TRBV28	TRBJ1-4	.	.
CASSRRGTGGYTF	TGTGCCAGCAGCCGCCGAGGGACAGGGGGCTACACCTTC	TRBV6-6	TRBJ1-2	.	TRBD1
CASSVSGRPLQETQYF	TGTGCCAGCAGCGTAAGCGGGAGGCCCCTCCAAGAGACCCAGTACTTC	TRBV9	TRBJ2-5	.	TRBD2
CASSEYGGETFF	TGTGCCAGCAGTGAATATGGAGGTGAGACTTTCTTT	TRBV25-1	TRBJ1-1	.	.
CASSVEPRTQYF	TGTGCCAGCAGCGTCGAACCGCGGACCCAGTACTTC	TRBV5-4	TRBJ2-5	once	.
CASSIVGSGRWGNEQFF	TGTGCCAGTAGTATAGTTGGTAGCGGGAGGTGGGGCAATGAGCAGTTCTTC	TRBV19	TRBJ2-1	.	TRBD2
CASSLGGPEAFF	TGCGCCAGCAGCTTGGGGGGGCCGGAGGCTTTCTTT	TRBV5-1	TRBJ1-1	.	.
CASSSLGGSSYNEQFF	TGTGCCAGCAGTTCCTTGGGCGGGAGCTCCTATAATGAGCAGTTCTTC	TRBV27	TRBJ2-1	.	TRBD2
CASSEGRDTGELFF	TGTGCCAGCAGTGAGGGCAGGGACACCGGGGAGCTGTTTTTT	TRBV6-4	TRBJ2-2	.	.
CASSLAGTGTTEAFF	TGCGCCAGCAGCTTAGCCGGGACAGGGACCACTGAAGCTTTCTTT	TRBV5-1	TRBJ1-1	.	TRBD1
CASSQGGLAGIQFF	TGTGCCAGCAGCCAAGGGGGACTAGCGGGCATCCAGTTCTTC	TRBV4-2	TRBJ2-1	.	TRBD2
CASHPGGPPNTEAFF	TGTGCCAGTCACCCAGGGGGTCCACCGAACACTGAAGCTTTCTTT	TRBV28	TRBJ1-1	.	TRBD1
CASSDHRGKNTEAFF	TGTGCCAGCAGCGACCACAGGGGAAAGAACACTGAAGCTTTCTTT	TRBV13	TRBJ1-1	.	TRBD1
CAVRTRSGGYTF	TGTGCTGTCAGGACTCGGTCGGGCGGCTACACCTTC	TRBV30	TRBJ1-2	.	.
CASSPGGSGANVLTF	TGTGCCAGCAGCCCAGGGGGCTCTGGGGCCAACGTCCTGACTTTC	TRBV28	TRBJ2-6	few	TRBD1
CASSKQGYEQYF	TGTGCCAGCAGTAAACAGGGGTACGAGCAGTACTTC	TRBV6-1	TRBJ2-7	.	TRBD1
CALDRGTEAFF	TGTGCCCTCGACAGGGGCACTGAAGCTTTCTTT	TRBV30	TRBJ1-1	.	TRBD1
CASSLDKLEQYF	TGTGCCAGCAGCTTAGACAAGCTGGAGCAGTACTTC	TRBV11-2	TRBJ2-7	.	.
CASSLGTSGYTGELFF	TGTGCCAGCAGCTTAGGGACTAGCGGGTACACCGGGGAGCTGTTTTTT	TRBV11-2	TRBJ2-2	.	TRBD2
CASETSESTDTQYF	TGTGCCAGCGAGACTAGCGAAAGCACAGATACGCAGTATTTT	TRBV11-3	TRBJ2-3	.	TRBD2
CATSRDLRDEQYF	TGTGCCACCAGCAGAGATCTCAGGGACGAGCAGTACTTC	TRBV15	TRBJ2-7	.	.
CASSSQWDLNDYEQYF	TGTGCCAGCAGCTCCCAATGGGACTTAAACGACTACGAGCAGTACTTC	TRBV7-2	TRBJ2-7	.	.
CASSRQLSGANVLTF	TGTGCCAGCTCCCGACAGCTCTCTGGGGCCAACGTCCTGACTTTC	TRBV18	TRBJ2-6	.	.
CSTATGVEGYTF	TGCAGCACTGCGACAGGGGTAGAGGGCTACACCTTC	TRBV29-1	TRBJ1-2	.	TRBD1
CASSFRGSNQPQHF	TGTGCCAGCAGTTTCAGGGGGAGCAATCAGCCCCAGCATTTT	TRBV27	TRBJ1-5	.	TRBD1
CASSVGQGARGEQFF	TGTGCCAGCAGTGTAGGTCAGGGGGCTCGTGGTGAGCAGTTCTTC	TRBV2	TRBJ2-1	.	TRBD1
CASSPLTTSLGGEQYF	TGTGCCAGCAGCCCGTTAACAACTAGTCTGGGAGGGGAGCAGTACTTC	TRBV7-8	TRBJ2-7	.	TRBD2
CASSLTYEQFF	TGTGCCAGCAGCTTGACTTATGAGCAGTTCTTC	TRBV7-6	TRBJ2-1	.	.
CASSQQGAVYEQYF	TGTGCCAGCAGCCAACAGGGGGCCGTCTACGAGCAGTACTTC	TRBV11-2	TRBJ2-7	.	TRBD1
CASSLTDNYGYTF	TGTGCCAGCAGCTTGACAGATAACTATGGCTACACCTTC	TRBV5-4	TRBJ1-2	.	.
CASSPTFSSYEQYF	TGTGCCAGCAGCCCCACGTTTAGCTCCTACGAGCAGTACTTC	TRBV7-3	TRBJ2-7	.	.
CASSLAGDGETQYF	TGTGCCAGCAGCTTGGCGGGAGATGGGGAGACCCAGTACTTC	TRBV5-4	TRBJ2-5	.	.
CAIREGGMETQYF	TGTGCCATCAGGGAAGGAGGGATGGAGACCCAGTACTTC	TRBV10-3	TRBJ2-5	few	.
CASSFLTGGMNTEAFF	TGTGCCAGCAGTTTTCTGACAGGGGGAATGAACACTGAAGCTTTCTTT	TRBV6-5	TRBJ1-1	.	TRBD1